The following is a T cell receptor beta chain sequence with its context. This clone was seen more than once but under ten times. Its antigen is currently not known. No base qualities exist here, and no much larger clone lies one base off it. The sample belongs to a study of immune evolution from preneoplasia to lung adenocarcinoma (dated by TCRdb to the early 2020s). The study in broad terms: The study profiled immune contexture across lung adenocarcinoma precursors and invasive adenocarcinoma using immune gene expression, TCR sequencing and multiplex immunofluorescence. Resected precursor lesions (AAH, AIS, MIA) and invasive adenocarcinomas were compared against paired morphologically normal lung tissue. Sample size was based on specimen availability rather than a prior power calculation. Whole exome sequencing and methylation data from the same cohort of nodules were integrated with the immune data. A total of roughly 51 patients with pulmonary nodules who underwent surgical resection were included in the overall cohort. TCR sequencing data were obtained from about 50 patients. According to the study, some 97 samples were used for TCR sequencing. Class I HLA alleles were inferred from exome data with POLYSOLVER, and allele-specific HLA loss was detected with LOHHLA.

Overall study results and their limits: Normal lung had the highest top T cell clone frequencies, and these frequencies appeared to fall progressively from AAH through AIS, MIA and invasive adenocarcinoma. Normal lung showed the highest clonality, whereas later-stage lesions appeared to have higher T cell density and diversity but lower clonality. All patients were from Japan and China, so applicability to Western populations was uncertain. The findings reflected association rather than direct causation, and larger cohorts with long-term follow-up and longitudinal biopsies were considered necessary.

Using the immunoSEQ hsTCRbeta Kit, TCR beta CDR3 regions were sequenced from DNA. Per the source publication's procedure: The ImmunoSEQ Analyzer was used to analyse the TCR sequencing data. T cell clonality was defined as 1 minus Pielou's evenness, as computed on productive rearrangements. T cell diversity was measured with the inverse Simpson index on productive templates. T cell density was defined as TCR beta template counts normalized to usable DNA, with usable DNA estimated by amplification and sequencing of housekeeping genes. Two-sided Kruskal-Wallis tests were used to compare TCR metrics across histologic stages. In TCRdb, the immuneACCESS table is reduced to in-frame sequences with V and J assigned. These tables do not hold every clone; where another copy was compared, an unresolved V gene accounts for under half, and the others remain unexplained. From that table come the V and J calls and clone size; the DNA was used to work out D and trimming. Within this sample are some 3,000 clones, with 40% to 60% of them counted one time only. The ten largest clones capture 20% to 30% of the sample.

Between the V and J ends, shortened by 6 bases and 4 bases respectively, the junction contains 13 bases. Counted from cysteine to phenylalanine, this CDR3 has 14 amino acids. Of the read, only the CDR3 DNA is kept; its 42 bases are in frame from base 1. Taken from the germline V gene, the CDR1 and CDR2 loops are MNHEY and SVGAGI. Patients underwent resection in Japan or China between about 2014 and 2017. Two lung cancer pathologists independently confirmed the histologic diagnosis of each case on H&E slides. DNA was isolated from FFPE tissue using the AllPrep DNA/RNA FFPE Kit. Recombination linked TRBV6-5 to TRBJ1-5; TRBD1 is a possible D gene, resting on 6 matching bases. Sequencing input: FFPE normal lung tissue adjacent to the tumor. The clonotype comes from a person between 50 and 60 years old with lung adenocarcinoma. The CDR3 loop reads CASRNAGENQPQHF. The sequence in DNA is TGTGCCAGCAGAAACGCAGGGGAGAATCAGCCCCAGCATTTT.